Shown below are 22 T cell receptor beta chains from a single sample sequenced in a study of blood T cell repertoires in COVID-19. TCRdb keeps only in-frame clones here, not all; method: immunoSEQ multiplex PCR. The data show 150,000 to 200,000 clones, about 85% seen once. Sequenced input: peripheral blood. These receptors were obtained from a man between 60 and 75 years old who had recovered from COVID-19.

The genes are TRBV7-3 and TRBJ2-1, with 9 positions matching TRBD1. V lost 5 bases to trimming and J lost 7 bases; unmatched junction nucleotides: 6. This CDR3 has 14 amino acids. The germline gives CDR1 SGHTA, CDR2 FQGTGA. The CDR3 coding sequence is TGTGCCAGCAGCCCCGGGACAGGGCGGAATGAGCAGTTCTTC. It is translated as CASSPGTGRNEQFF.

The rearrangement links TRBV15 to TRBJ2-7, with 8 bases fitting TRBD1. Per the germline V gene, CDR1 is LNHNV and CDR2 is YYDKDF (reference sequence). The CDR3 spans 13 residues. With 6 bases clipped from V and 6 bases from J, the junction kept 7 bases outside the gene matches. The CDR3 loop is CATREQGVSEQYF. In DNA form, the CDR3 reads TGTGCCACCAGGGAACAGGGGGTAAGCGAGCAGTACTTC.

V is TRBV6-5 and J is TRBJ1-1, with D possibly matching TRBD1 (6 bases). The V end was cut by 6 bases, the J end by 5 bases, with 10 bases between. This CDR3 is built from 12 residues. Germline CDR1 MNHEY, CDR2 SVGAGI. The CDR3 DNA reads TGTGCCAGCAGACAGGGTTGGACTGAAGCTTTCTTT. It specifies CASRQGWTEAFF.

This clone showed up just once. The V and J genes are TRBV29-1 and TRBJ1-2; D is undetermined. Deletions cut 3 bases from V and 0 bases from J, with 8 bases between. The CDR3 contains 13 residues. CDR1 is SQVTM, CDR2 ANQGSEA, per germline. The CDR3 region is CSVDRYANYGYTF. The CDR3 nucleotides are TGCAGCGTTGACAGATACGCTAACTATGGCTACACCTTC. Complete variable domain (other parts from reference TRBV29-1 and TRBJ1-2): SAVISQKPSRDICQRGTSLTIQCQVDSQVTMMFWYRQQPGQSLTLIATANQGSEATYESGFVIDKFPISRPNLTFSTLTVSNMSPEDSSIYLCSVDRYANYGYTFGSGTRLTVV.

This clone is a singleton in its sample. The chain uses TRBV4-2 and TRBJ1-2; weak D call: TRBD1 (6 bases). Per the germline V gene, CDR1 is LGHNA and CDR2 is YNFKEQ. The CDR3 spans 13 residues. V was cut by 1 base and J by 3 bases, with 6 bases left in between. The CDR3 sequence is CASSQGTDYGYTF. In nucleotides, the CDR3 is TGTGCCAGCAGCCAAGGGACAGACTATGGCTACACCTTC.

The chain joins TRBV10-1 to TRBJ2-1, with 10 bases aligning to TRBD1. V was clipped by 5 bases and J by 4 bases; unmatched bases: 8. The CDR3 is 16 residues long. Germline V CDR1 and CDR2: WNHNN, SYGVQD (reference sequence). CDR3 DNA sequence: TGCGCCAGCAGTCGGGACAGGGGTAACCCTTACAATGAGCAGTTCTTC. It translates to CASSRDRGNPYNEQFF.

A few counts support this clone. The gene calls are TRBV5-4 and TRBJ2-3, with 8 bases fitting TRBD2. The CDR3 has 15 amino acids. The junction had 10 bases not matched to a gene; V was cut back by 5 bases and J by 5 bases. Germline V gene lookup returns CDR1 SGHNT and CDR2 YYREEE (reference sequence). The CDR3 loop is CASSFTGTSKDTQYF. In DNA, the CDR3 is TGTGCCAGCAGTTTCACCGGGACTAGTAAAGATACGCAGTATTTT. The variable domain in full, with the rest retrieved from reference TRBV5-4 and TRBJ2-3, is ETGVTQSPTHLIKTRGQQVTLRCSSQSGHNTVSWYQQALGQGPQFIFQYYREEENGRGNFPPRFSGLQFPNYSSELNVNALELDDSALYLCASSFTGTSKDTQYFGPGTRLTVL.

The chain joins TRBV19 to TRBJ2-3; weak D call: TRBD2 (5 bases). Germline loops: CDR1 LNHDA, CDR2 SQIVND (reference sequence). V shed 3 bases and J shed 1 base, with 5 bases lying between them. The CDR3 contains 13 residues. The CDR3 DNA reads as TGTGCCAGTAGTATGAGGGGCACAGATACGCAGTATTTT. As protein: CASSMRGTDTQYF.

V and J are TRBV7-9 and TRBJ2-5, with D hard to call. The germline CDR1 and CDR2 sequences are SEHNR and FQNEAQ (reference sequence). V gave up 5 bases and J gave up 2 bases, with 9 bases separating them. The length of the CDR3 is 13 residues. The CDR3 region has the DNA TGTGCCAGCAGCATCAGGCAGCAAGAGACCCAGTACTTC. It encodes CASSIRQQETQYF.

The chain couples TRBV5-4 to TRBJ1-3; the match to TRBD1 covers 7 bases. Germline CDR1 SGHNT, CDR2 YYREEE (reference sequence). The CDR3 runs to 13 residues. V was pared by 4 bases and J by 4 bases, with 2 bases of the junction left unmatched. CDR3 nucleotide sequence: TGTGCCAGCAGCAGGGACAGCGGAAACACCATATATTTT. It yields the protein CASSRDSGNTIYF.

The chain is built from TRBV29-1 and TRBJ1-1; 10 bases fit TRBD1. CDR1 is SQVTM and CDR2 is ANQGSEA in the germline V gene. The trim removed 7 bases at V and 4 bases at J, leaving 3 bases unmatched. This CDR3 is built from 12 residues. In DNA form, the CDR3 reads TGCAGCGGTGGGACAGGGGTCACTGAAGCTTTCTTT. The encoded protein is CSGGTGVTEAFF.

The chain carries TRBV6-5 and TRBJ1-4, with no clear D. The CDR3 consists of 12 residues. Germline-derived CDR1 and CDR2 are MNHEY and SVGAGI. The germline V and J ends were trimmed by 8 bases and 6 bases, with 10 bases remaining between them. The CDR3 sequence: CASGYSYEKLFF. The DNA for the CDR3 is TGTGCCAGCGGATACAGTTATGAAAAACTGTTTTTT.

This chain links TRBV19 with TRBJ1-1; 9 bases map to TRBD1. This CDR3 is built from 14 residues. Germline CDR1 and CDR2: LNHDA and SQIVND (reference sequence). The V gene end was trimmed by 7 bases and the J gene end by 1 base; junction bases not matched to a gene: 4. The CDR3 DNA reads TGTGCCAGTACCGTGACAGGGGGGAACACTGAAGCTTTCTTT. Translated, it gives CASTVTGGNTEAFF.

The V gene is TRBV6-6, the J gene TRBJ2-1, with 9 bases matching TRBD2. J was trimmed by 4 bases and V by 0 bases; bases with no gene match: 4. The CDR3 has 16 amino acids. Germline V lookup: CDR1 MNHNY, CDR2 SVGAGI (reference sequence). The CDR3 coding sequence is TGTGCCAGCAGTTACTCGAGCGGGGGGCTTTACAATGAGCAGTTCTTC. This translates into CASSYSSGGLYNEQFF.

V is TRBV5-1 and J is TRBJ2-1; 8 bases match TRBD2. The CDR3 totals 15 residues. V shed 7 bases, J shed 1 base, and the junction held 7 bases outside the gene matches. Germline V gene lookup returns CDR1 SGHRS and CDR2 YFSETQ. The CDR3 protein is CASSLGGGSYNEQFF. CDR3 nucleotide sequence: TGCGCCAGCTCTTTAGGCGGGGGGTCCTACAATGAGCAGTTCTTC. Full variable domain (missing parts from reference TRBV5-1 and TRBJ2-1): KAGVTQTPRYLIKTRGQQVTLSCSPISGHRSVSWYQQTPGQGLQFLFEYFSETQRNKGNFPGRFSGRQFSNSRSEMNVSTLELGDSALYLCASSLGGGSYNEQFFGPGTRLTVL.

The chain uses TRBV12-3 or TRBV12-4 and TRBJ2-7, with a possible D match to TRBD1 (6 bases). V was trimmed by 5 bases and J by 5 bases, leaving 10 bases between them. CDR3 length: 12 residues. The CDR3 nucleotides read TGTGCCAGCAGTCCGAACAGGGACGAGCAGTACTTC. Residues: CASSPNRDEQYF.

This chain joins TRBV7-9 and TRBJ2-7; weak D call: TRBD2 (5 bases). The CDR3 is 15 amino acids. Trimming removed 8 bases at V and 2 bases at J, with 19 bases between. The germline gives CDR1 SEHNR, CDR2 FQNEAQ (reference sequence). CDR3 loop: CASPRRGKVPYEQYF. CDR3 nucleotides: TGTGCCAGCCCTAGGAGAGGGAAAGTCCCCTACGAGCAGTACTTC.

The chain carries TRBV2 and TRBJ1-5, with 8 bases matching TRBD1. This CDR3 has 18 residues. J gave up 0 bases and V 5 bases, and 12 bases lay outside the gene matches. The germline gives CDR1 SNHLY, CDR2 FYNNEI. The CDR3 DNA is TGTGCCAGCAGTTCCGAGGACAGGGAGGGAAATAGCAATCAGCCCCAGCATTTT. Protein sequence: CASSSEDREGNSNQPQHF.

A single count supports this clone. This chain uses TRBV7-2 with TRBJ2-3; TRBD2 is a possible D gene (6 bases). From germline, CDR1 is SGHTA and CDR2 FQGNSA. V lost 2 bases and J 8 bases, leaving 11 bases between the germline ends. The CDR3 totals 13 residues. The CDR3 DNA reads TGTGCCAGCAGCTTAAGGCGGGGTGTTACGCAGTATTTT. Its protein product is CASSLRRGVTQYF.

The chain links TRBV21-1 to TRBJ2-3; the table assigns TRBD2, which was not confirmed against the DNA. TRBV21-1 is an annotated pseudogene. The CDR3 is made up of 23 amino acids. DNA for the CDR3: TGTGCCAGCAGCGCCAACCTCCCCCTCGGCGCGGGGGTAACGGGGCGCCCAAGAGATACGCAGTATTTT. Translation gives CASSANLPLGAGVTGRPRDTQYF.

The table lists this clone with a count of one. The CDR3, as DNA: TGTGCCAGCAGCTTGGGAAGTAGGGGTGACCAGTCTTTTTTT. Residues: CASSLGSRGDQSFF. The V call is TRBV5-6, the J call TRBJ1-4; a weak D match, TRBD1 (5 bases). V was shortened by 0 bases and J by 17 bases, with 20 bases between the two germline ends. This CDR3 comprises 14 residues. CDR1 and CDR2 (germline): SGHDT, YYEEEE.

The CDR3: CASSRTSGGGVGNEQFF. Written as DNA, the CDR3 is TGTGCCAGCAGCCGTACTAGCGGGGGAGGGGTTGGCAATGAGCAGTTCTTC. The chain has TRBV6-2 or TRBV6-3 and TRBJ2-1; the match to TRBD2 covers 11 bases. Germline V gene sequence: CDR1 MNHEY, CDR2 SVGEGT. V was pared by 6 bases and J by 6 bases, with 13 bases of the junction left unmatched. The CDR3 totals 17 residues.